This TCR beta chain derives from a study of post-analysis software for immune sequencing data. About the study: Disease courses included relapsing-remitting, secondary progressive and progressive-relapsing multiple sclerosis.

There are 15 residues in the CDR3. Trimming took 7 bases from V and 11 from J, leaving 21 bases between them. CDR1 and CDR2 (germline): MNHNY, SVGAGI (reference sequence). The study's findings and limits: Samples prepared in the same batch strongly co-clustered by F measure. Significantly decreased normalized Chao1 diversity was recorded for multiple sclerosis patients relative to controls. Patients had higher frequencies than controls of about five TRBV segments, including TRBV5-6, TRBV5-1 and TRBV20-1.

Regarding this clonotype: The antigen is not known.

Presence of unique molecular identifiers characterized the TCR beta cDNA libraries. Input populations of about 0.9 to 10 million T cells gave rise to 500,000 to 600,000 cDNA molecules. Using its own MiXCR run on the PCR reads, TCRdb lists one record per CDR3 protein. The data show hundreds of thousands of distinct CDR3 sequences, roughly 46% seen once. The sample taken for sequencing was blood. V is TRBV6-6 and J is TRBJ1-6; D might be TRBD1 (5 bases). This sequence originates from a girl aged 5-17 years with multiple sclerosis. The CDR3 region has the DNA TGTGCCAGCACAACAGATTTGAGGGGCATGACACCCCTCCACTTT. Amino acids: CASTTDLRGMTPLHF.